One T cell receptor (beta chain) is described in this entry. The source of the sample is a study of shared clonotypes between healthy human individuals. Study-wide context: Donors were two women and a few men aged 18 to 49. CD8 memory received one plate per donor, CD8 naive two, CD4 memory three and CD4 naive three.

Deep level was the assay's run setting. The protocol was immunoSEQ multiplex PCR, while the TCRdb copy is restricted to in-frame clones and leaves out a portion. Altogether roughly 760,000 clones are present, around two thirds being singletons, with the ten largest covering approximately 1.6%. The donors, all of them Caucasian adults, lived in Nashville, Tennessee. V lost 6 bases to trimming and J lost 5 bases, with 16 bases between them. The germline CDR1 and CDR2 sequences are MNHEY and SVGAGI. The CDR3 has 15 amino acids. The origin of this receptor is a woman under 40 in good health. Sequenced: memory CD4+ T cells sorted from blood. Subset here: CD45RA-negative fraction. The J gene is TRBJ1-4, the V gene TRBV6-5, with D perhaps TRBD1 (6 bases). The CDR3 DNA reads as TGTGCCAGCAGGGGGTACAGGGCGACGAATGAAAAACTGTTTTTT. It encodes CASRGYRATNEKLFF.